The 30 T cell receptor beta chains listed next were all sequenced from one sample in a study of vaccination effects on CD4 cells after COVID-19. What these receptors recognize is not known. Before sequencing took place, the ViraFEST assay used viral peptide pools to expand antigen-specific CD4+ T cells. Having been cultured for about 10 days, the cells underwent CD4+ T cell isolation. Vaccine recipients had no previous SARS-CoV-2 infection; their nucleocapsid antibodies were negative. Measured with immunoSEQ multiplex PCR; TCRdb has only the in-frame clones, and not every one. The sample shows about 41,000 clones, over 60% of them seen only once. This specimen consisted of CD4+ T cells from PBMCs cultured with HCoV-NL63 spike peptides, obtained before COVID-19 vaccination. These receptors came from a human donor who received a COVID-19 vaccine.

The chain has TRBV5-8 and TRBJ2-3, with D hard to call. The CDR3 length is 16 residues. Per the germline V gene, CDR1 is SGHTS and CDR2 is YDEGEE. V was trimmed by 0 bases and J by 3 bases, leaving 14 bases between them. The CDR3 DNA sequence: TGTGCCAGCAGCTTGGGGTCAACCGAAAGGACAGATACGCAGTATTTT. Translation: CASSLGSTERTDTQYF.

This chain links TRBV11-3 with TRBJ1-5; maybe TRBD1 (5 bases). The germline V and J ends were trimmed by 2 bases and 7 bases, with 12 bases remaining between them. CDR3 length: 14 amino acids. Germline values: CDR1 SGHNT, CDR2 YENEEA. CDR3 protein: CASSLFMGEQPQHF. In DNA form, the CDR3 reads TGTGCCAGCAGCTTATTCATGGGGGAGCAGCCCCAGCATTTT.

The genes are TRBV10-2 and TRBJ2-3; tentatively, D is TRBD1 or TRBD2 (5 bases each). Germline-derived CDR1 and CDR2 are WSHSY and SAAADI. Trimming cost V 2 bases and J 4 bases, with 16 bases left between them. This CDR3 spans 16 amino acids. CDR3 bases: TGCGCCAGCAGTGAGCCCTGGGGCAGGGACCCAGATACGCAGTATTTT. Its protein is CASSEPWGRDPDTQYF.

The chain is built from TRBV7-9 and TRBJ2-2; possible D gene TRBD2, 7 bases. The ends were cut back, 4 bases at V and 5 bases at J, with 20 bases in the middle. Germline V gene lookup returns CDR1 SEHNR and CDR2 FQNEAQ (reference sequence). The length of the CDR3 is 17 residues. In nucleotides, the CDR3 is TGTGCCAGCAGCTCCCCCCTGGGGGGGCGCGGAACCGGGGAGCTGTTTTTT. It specifies CASSSPLGGRGTGELFF.

The chain carries TRBV15 and TRBJ1-2, with D possibly TRBD1 on 5 matching bases. Germline-derived CDR1 and CDR2 are LNHNV and YYDKDF (reference sequence). The CDR3 is made up of 15 amino acids. V shed 0 bases and J shed 0 bases, with 8 bases lying between them. The CDR3 DNA reads as TGTGCCACCAGCAGAGATCAGACAGCTAACTATGGCTACACCTTC. Translation gives CATSRDQTANYGYTF. Using reference TRBV15 and TRBJ1-2 for the parts outside the CDR3, the full variable domain is DAMVIQNPRYQVTQFGKPVTLSCSQTLNHNVMYWYQQKSSQAPKLLFHYYDKDFNNEADTPDNFQSRRPNTSFCFLDIRSPGLGDTAMYLCATSRDQTANYGYTFGSGTRLTVV.

The chain recombines TRBV7-9 with TRBJ1-3, with D hard to call. The V end lost 8 bases, the J end lost 0 bases, and 5 bases lay between the germline ends. Germline CDR1 SEHNR, CDR2 FQNEAQ (reference sequence). The CDR3 is 12 residues long. The CDR3, as DNA: TGTGCCAGCCAGTACTCTGGAAACACCATATATTTT. Residues: CASQYSGNTIYF.

The V and J genes are TRBV4-1 and TRBJ1-1, with D possibly TRBD1 on 6 matching bases. The CDR3 runs 15 residues. Between the trimmed V and J ends, which lost 2 bases and 4 bases, there was a span of 14 bases. Germline-derived CDR1 and CDR2 are MGHRA and YSYEKL. The CDR3 loop reads CASSQSRDIGTEAFF. CDR3 sequence (DNA): TGCGCCAGCAGCCAATCACGGGACATTGGCACTGAAGCTTTCTTT.

The rearrangement links TRBV7-3 to TRBJ1-1; TRBD1 matches at 7 bases. The CDR3 runs to 13 residues. The J segment lost 1 base and the V segment lost 5 bases, leaving 1 base of the junction unmatched. Germline-derived CDR1 and CDR2 are SGHTA and FQGTGA. The CDR3 region is CASSRTGNTEAFF. CDR3 in DNA: TGTGCCAGCAGCCGGACAGGGAACACTGAAGCTTTCTTT.

This clone was observed a few times. The chain is built from TRBV6-5 and TRBJ2-5; 10 bases are a match to TRBD1. V shed 4 bases, J shed 5 bases, and the junction held 4 bases outside the gene matches. The CDR3 covers 14 residues. Germline loops: CDR1 MNHEY, CDR2 SVGAGI. The DNA for the CDR3 is TGTGCCAGCAGTTCGACAGGGGGCAAGGAGACCCAGTACTTC. It codes for CASSSTGGKETQYF.

This chain uses TRBV19 with TRBJ1-1; 9 bases agree with TRBD1. Germline CDR1 LNHDA, CDR2 SQIVND (reference sequence). V lost 6 bases, J lost 4 bases, and 6 bases stayed unmatched. The CDR3 covers 14 residues. CDR3 nucleotides: TGTGCCAGTAGGGACAGGGGTCGGGTCACTGAAGCTTTCTTT. Amino acids: CASRDRGRVTEAFF.

V is TRBV13 and J is TRBJ1-2; TRBD1 is a possible D gene (5 bases). V lost 5 bases, J lost 2 bases, and 12 bases lay in between. CDR1 and CDR2 (germline): PRHDT, FYEKMQ (reference sequence). This CDR3 region has 14 residues. The CDR3 protein is CASSLGPANYGYTF. In DNA, the CDR3 is TGTGCCAGCAGCCTGGGGCCGGCAAACTATGGCTACACCTTC.

This chain connects TRBV21-1 to TRBJ2-2; the D call TRBD2 from the table was never checked on the DNA. TRBV21-1 is termed a pseudogene. The CDR3 has 17 amino acids. As DNA, the CDR3 is TGTGCCAGCAGCATCGGCAGATGCGGGTGGTGGACCGGGGAGCTGTTTTTT. Translation: CASSIGRCGWWTGELFF.

The V and J genes are TRBV2 and TRBJ1-1; D unresolved. The germline gives CDR1 SNHLY, CDR2 FYNNEI. The CDR3 spans 11 residues. Between the trimmed V and J ends, which lost 8 bases and 7 bases, there was a span of 11 bases. The CDR3 DNA reads TGTGCCAGCCGCTCTTTAGATGAAGCTTTCTTT. This codes for CASRSLDEAFF.

The chain employs TRBV7-2 and TRBJ1-1; D remains ambiguous. The length of the CDR3 is 16 residues. The V gene's germline CDR1 is SGHTA and CDR2 FQGNSA. The V end was cut by 1 base, the J end by 3 bases, with 15 bases between. For the CDR3, the DNA is TGTGCCAGCAGCTTAGTCTTAGCTGGGCAGTACACTGAAGCTTTCTTT. Translating it yields CASSLVLAGQYTEAFF.

This chain connects TRBV2 to TRBJ2-7; D is undetermined. Germline loops: CDR1 SNHLY, CDR2 FYNNEI. The germline V and J ends were trimmed by 2 bases and 3 bases, with 8 bases remaining between them. The length of the CDR3 is 13 residues. This chain's CDR3 is CASSESKGYEQYV. The CDR3 nucleotides are TGTGCCAGCAGTGAATCCAAGGGCTACGAGCAGTACGTC.

This chain connects TRBV5-8 to TRBJ2-5, with 11 bases matching TRBD1. This CDR3 region has 14 residues. Looked up from germline, CDR1 is SGHTS and CDR2 is YDEGEE. J was trimmed by 4 bases and V by 3 bases; bases with no gene match: 2. For the CDR3, the DNA is TGTGCCAGCAGCTGGGACAGGGGGACAGAGACCCAGTACTTC. As protein: CASSWDRGTETQYF.

The rearrangement links TRBV5-1 to TRBJ2-6; possibly TRBD1 or TRBD2 for D (5 bases each). CDR3 size: 15 residues. Between the trimmed V and J ends, which lost 1 base and 3 bases, there was a span of 8 bases. Germline V CDR1 and CDR2: SGHRS, YFSETQ. The CDR3 DNA reads TGCGCCAGCAGCTTGTCTGGGGGTGGGGCCAACGTCCTGACTTTC. Protein: CASSLSGGGANVLTF.

This rearrangement joins TRBV3-1 (or the pseudogene TRBV3-2) to TRBJ2-2; D is undetermined. V lost 4 bases and J 0 bases, leaving 12 bases between the germline ends. CDR1 and CDR2 from the germline V gene are LGHDT and YNNKEL (reference sequence). The CDR3 loop spans 16 amino acids. In DNA form, the CDR3 reads TGTGCCAGCAGCCCTCGGCTGCCAACGAACACCGGGGAGCTGTTTTTT. Translation gives CASSPRLPTNTGELFF.

The chain combines TRBV9 with TRBJ1-1; D gene unclear. The CDR3 consists of 14 residues. V was pared by 0 bases and J by 4 bases, with 10 bases between. Germline CDR1 is SGDLS and CDR2 is YYNGEE. The DNA for the CDR3 is TGTGCCAGCAGCGTAGATCTGGGGAGCACTGAAGCTTTCTTT. This sequence encodes CASSVDLGSTEAFF.

The chain recombines TRBV4-1 with TRBJ1-5; 7 bases match TRBD1. CDR3 length equals 14 residues. With V trimmed by 4 bases and J by 4 bases, 4 bases remained unmatched. From germline, CDR1 is MGHRA and CDR2 YSYEKL. In nucleotides, the CDR3 is TGCGCCAGCAGCCGGGGGACAGATAATCAGCCCCAGCATTTT. Protein product: CASSRGTDNQPQHF.

This clone was detected a few times. The chain recombines TRBV11-3 with TRBJ2-3; perhaps TRBD2 as D (7 bases). The V and J ends lost 5 bases and 3 bases respectively, with 15 bases between them. CDR1 and CDR2 (germline): SGHNT, YENEEA. The CDR3 covers 15 residues. The CDR3 bases are TGTGCCAGCAGCCAAAAGGGGGGGAGGACAGATACGCAGTATTTT. It yields the protein CASSQKGGRTDTQYF.

The chain combines TRBV10-1 with TRBJ1-3, with a weak D call TRBD1 (5 bases). Germline V gene data show CDR1 as WNHNN and CDR2 as SYGVQD (reference sequence). The CDR3 is made up of 13 amino acids. With 8 bases removed from V and 0 bases from J, the gap between germline ends came to 8 bases. CDR3 sequence: CASRTNSGNTIYF. The CDR3 DNA reads as TGCGCCAGCCGGACAAACTCTGGAAACACCATATATTTT.

The gene calls are TRBV15 and TRBJ1-2, with D tentatively TRBD1 (6 bases). The CDR3 covers 15 residues. The germline V gene has CDR1 LNHNV and CDR2 YYDKDF (reference sequence). V lost 0 bases and J 8 bases, leaving 16 bases between the germline ends. The DNA for the CDR3 is TGTGCCACCAGCAGAGAGGCACGGGGGGCGAAGGGCTACACCTTC. It codes for CATSREARGAKGYTF.

This clone came up a few times. The chain recombines TRBV7-2 with TRBJ2-7, with D possibly matching TRBD1 (6 bases). Looked up from germline, CDR1 is SGHTA and CDR2 is FQGNSA. V lost 3 bases and J lost 0, with 12 bases in between. The CDR3 covers 15 residues. Here the CDR3 DNA reads TGTGCCAGCAGCTTGTTTCAGGGGAGCTCCTACGAGCAGTACGTC. Translated: CASSLFQGSSYEQYV.

The genes are TRBV3-1 (or the pseudogene TRBV3-2) and TRBJ1-5; TRBD1 aligns across 9 bases. The CDR3 loop spans 21 amino acids. The junction had 19 bases not matched to a gene; V was cut back by 4 bases and J by 0 bases. CDR1 is LGHDT and CDR2 is YNNKEL in the germline V gene (reference sequence). CDR3 amino acids: CASSLGLKVRDRASSNQPQHF. The CDR3 nucleotides read TGTGCCAGCAGCCTCGGGCTTAAGGTCCGGGACAGGGCGTCTAGCAATCAGCCCCAGCATTTT.

The chain combines TRBV7-8 with TRBJ1-1; D may be TRBD1 (5 bases). Germline V gives CDR1 SGHVS, CDR2 FQNEAQ. Trimming stripped 4 bases from V and 2 bases from J, with 8 bases between. The CDR3 length is 13 residues. CDR3 DNA sequence: TGTGCCAGCAGCTCGACAGATAACACTGAAGCTTTCTTT. It codes for CASSSTDNTEAFF.

The CDR3 spells CASSARSMTGLLSSGANVLTF. The CDR3 DNA is TGCGCCAGCAGCGCCAGATCCATGACAGGGTTACTATCCTCTGGGGCCAACGTCCTGACTTTC. V usage is TRBV4-1 and J usage is TRBJ2-6; 7 positions agree with TRBD1. The CDR3 runs to 21 residues. V trimming: 5 bases; J trimming: 0 bases; junction bases outside the gene matches: 19. The germline V gene has CDR1 MGHRA and CDR2 YSYEKL.

The rearrangement joins TRBV7-9 to TRBJ2-3; D may match TRBD1 or TRBD2 (5 bases each). V was shortened by 10 bases and J by 0 bases, with 17 bases between the two germline ends. The CDR3 is made up of 15 amino acids. Germline-derived CDR1 and CDR2 are SEHNR and FQNEAQ (reference sequence). CDR3 in DNA: TGTGCCACCTCAGCCGGCTGGGGGAGCACAGATACGCAGTATTTT. It translates to CATSAGWGSTDTQYF.

The chain joins TRBV6-5 to TRBJ2-7, with 10 nucleotides matching TRBD1. V was clipped by 7 bases and J by 6 bases; unmatched bases: 12. There are 15 residues in the CDR3. Looked up from germline, CDR1 is MNHEY and CDR2 is SVGAGI. The CDR3 nucleotides read TGTGCCAGCAACGGGAGGGACAGGGGCGTTCGCGAGCAGTACGTC. Translation: CASNGRDRGVREQYV.

The V gene is TRBV5-4, the J gene TRBJ2-3; 7 positions agree with TRBD2. V shed 0 bases and J 2 bases; nucleotides not matched to a gene: 6. CDR1 SGHNT and CDR2 YYREEE come from the germline V gene (reference sequence). CDR3 size: 16 residues. CDR3 DNA sequence: TGTGCCAGCAGCTTGGTTGTGGGGGGGAACACAGATACGCAGTATTTT. It codes for CASSLVVGGNTDTQYF.